Listed below are T cell receptor beta chains from one sample, sequenced in a study of shared clonotypes between healthy human individuals. Only in-frame clones appear in the TCRdb table, and some are missing; sequencing was by immunoSEQ multiplex PCR. Of around 2.1 million clones listed, just over 90% are singletons. The source material was naive CD8+ T cells from PBMCs. The receptors originated from a young man in good health. Some clones in this sample may be carry-over from other donors' samples. Both conserved end residues are part of each CDR3. The order of the fields is V gene, J gene, D gene, CDR3 protein. The D gene is left open where the match is weak.

>TRBV9|TRBJ2-7|TRBD2
CASSTSGGRDEQYF
>TRBV19|TRBJ1-2|NA
CASSIPGTEYGYTF
>TRBV27|TRBJ2-3|NA
CASSSDPSASTDTQYF
>TRBV28|TRBJ2-7|NA
CASSLLFYEQYF
>TRBV9|TRBJ2-3|NA
CASSVASDFGTQYF
>TRBV11-2|TRBJ2-1|NA
CASSPRHTRDEQFF
>TRBV7-9|TRBJ2-7|NA
CASSSKPGQSYEQYF
>TRBV7-3|TRBJ2-1|NA
CASSLLGQSSYNEQFF
>TRBV4-2|TRBJ2-5|TRBD2
CASSHLPRTSGKGETQYF
>TRBV28|TRBJ1-4|NA
CASSLVGNEKLFF
>TRBV19|TRBJ1-2|NA
CASTREDNYGYTF
>TRBV5-6|TRBJ2-7|TRBD2
CASSLSGNSYEQYF
>TRBV18|TRBJ2-1|NA
CASSPEQTLAEAYNEQFF
>TRBV6-5|TRBJ2-2|NA
CASMTTGELFF
>TRBV28|TRBJ1-5|NA
CASRRGAYSNQPQHF
>TRBV27|TRBJ2-1|NA
CACGWGEQFF
>TRBV11-2|TRBJ2-7|NA
CASSSRRGPRTYEQYF
>TRBV7-9|TRBJ2-5|TRBD1
CASSRTGGEETQYF
>TRBV27|TRBJ2-7|NA
CASSLSTLGVEQYF
>TRBV28|TRBJ2-3|TRBD2
CASSFPGLAGDTQYF
>TRBV5-6|TRBJ1-2|NA
CASSLNQNYGYTF
>TRBV15|TRBJ2-7|NA
CATSRDLAVTYEQYF
>TRBV27|TRBJ1-5|NA
CASSLLQGNQPQHF
>TRBV7-9|TRBJ2-5|TRBD2
CASSFSTGGPPMGETQYF
>TRBV19|TRBJ1-1|TRBD1
CASTVTRRAGTGDFQGTEAFF
>TRBV27|TRBJ2-3|TRBD1
CASSLYGTGDFTDTQYF
>TRBV28|TRBJ2-1|NA
CASSFGSSYNEQFF
>TRBV19|TRBJ1-5|NA
CASTPRSSNQPQHF
>TRBV7-7|TRBJ2-7|NA
CASSEDGLSSEQYF
>TRBV5-1|TRBJ2-1|NA
CASSSGPLGQFF
>TRBV7-9|TRBJ2-5|TRBD1
CASSQTGEETQYF
>TRBV7-2|TRBJ2-7|TRBD1
CASSSRDSYYEQYF
>TRBV27|TRBJ1-2|NA
CASRPQGVDGYTF
>TRBV30|TRBJ2-7|NA
CAWADSSYEQYF
>TRBV28|TRBJ1-2|NA
CASSPRRGYTF
>TRBV28|TRBJ2-2|NA
CASSSLFLVTANTGELFF
>TRBV7-8|TRBJ1-5|NA
CASSSLMAGSVDQPQHF
>TRBV27|TRBJ1-1|TRBD1
CASSPLPGQGVNTEAFF
>TRBV7-9|TRBJ1-5|TRBD1
CASSHDRASNQPQHF
>TRBV27|TRBJ1-2|TRBD1
CASSFTTGTGDGYTF
>TRBV13|TRBJ2-1|NA
CASSLGDHSYNEQFF
>TRBV28|TRBJ2-7|NA
CASSLGLAANPISYEQYF
>TRBV7-9|TRBJ1-2|NA
CASSSGALYTF